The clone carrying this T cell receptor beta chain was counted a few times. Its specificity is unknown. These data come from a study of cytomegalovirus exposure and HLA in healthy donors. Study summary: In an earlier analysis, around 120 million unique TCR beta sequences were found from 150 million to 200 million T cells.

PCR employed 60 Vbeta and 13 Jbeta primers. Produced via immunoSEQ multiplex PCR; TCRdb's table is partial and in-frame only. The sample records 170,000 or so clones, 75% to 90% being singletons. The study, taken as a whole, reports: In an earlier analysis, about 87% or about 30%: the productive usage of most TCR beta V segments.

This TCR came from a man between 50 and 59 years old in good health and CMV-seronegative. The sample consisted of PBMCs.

As DNA, the CDR3 is TGTGCCAGCAATGGGGACAGAAATGAAAAACTGTTTTTT. Amino acid sequence: CASNGDRNEKLFF. The chain recombines TRBV2 with TRBJ1-4; 7 bases line up with TRBD1. The CDR3 spans 13 residues. CDR1 is SNHLY, CDR2 FYNNEI, per germline. V shed 7 bases and J 5 bases; nucleotides not matched to a gene: 4.